Listed here are 7 T cell receptor beta chains from one sample, sequenced in a study of response to subunit inactivated influenza vaccine. TCRdb re-derived calls from the RT-PCR reads in MiXCR, one entry per CDR3 protein. In the table there are around 750,000 distinct CDR3 sequences, 21% of which are singletons. This specimen was PBMCs from blood, taken around 5 days after vaccination. These receptors were taken from a man in his forties or fifties who received an inactivated influenza vaccine.

V usage is TRBV29-1 and J usage is TRBJ2-7; tentatively, D is TRBD1 (5 bases). Trimming pared 6 bases from V and 1 base from J, leaving 16 bases between. The length of the CDR3 is 14 residues. Germline loops: CDR1 SQVTM, CDR2 ANQGSEA. The CDR3 sequence is CSVVAQGRSYEQYF. DNA of the CDR3: TGCAGCGTAGTGGCGCAGGGAAGGTCCTACGAGCAGTACTTC.

This clonotype was seen more than once but under ten times. The rearrangement joins TRBV11-2 to TRBJ2-1; 7 bases match TRBD2. Per germline, CDR1 SGHAT and CDR2 FQNNGV. The CDR3 sequence is 11 residues long. V lost 5 bases and J lost 16; bases outside the gene matches: 8. CDR3 loop: CASSGSGSSFF. In DNA form, the CDR3 reads TGTGCCAGCAGCGGTAGCGGGTCCTCCTTCTTC.

V is TRBV7-2 and J is TRBJ2-7; possible D gene TRBD2, 5 bases. V was cut by 2 bases and J by 4 bases, with 15 bases left in between. This CDR3 has 15 residues. Germline V gives CDR1 SGHTA, CDR2 FQGNSA. Here the CDR3 reads CASSLFTGYSYEQYF. The CDR3 coding sequence is TGTGCCAGCAGCTTATTCACGGGGTATTCGTACGAGCAGTACTTC.

The V call is TRBV5-5, the J call TRBJ2-7; the D gene is possibly TRBD1 (6 bases). The germline V gene has CDR1 SGHKS and CDR2 YYEKEE (reference sequence). CDR3 length: 15 residues. The germline V and J ends were trimmed by 0 bases and 4 bases, with 14 bases remaining between them. CDR3 DNA: TGTGCCAGCAGCTTGGTGCAGGGGATGGCGTACGAGCAGTACTTC. This gives the protein CASSLVQGMAYEQYF.

In regard to this clonotype: Germline is not matched at one junction end, which may reflect a read error. The rearrangement joins TRBV3-1 to TRBJ2-7; D perhaps matches TRBD2 (5 bases). This CDR3 region has 17 residues. The germline gives CDR1 LGHDT, CDR2 YNNKEL (reference sequence). Written as DNA, the CDR3 is TGTGCCTGCAGCCAAGGTGGGAGCCAGCGGTTCTCCTACGAGCAGTACTTC. This translates into CACSQGGSQRFSYEQYF.

This clonotype was observed at least ten times. A read error may produce the germline difference seen at one junction end. The rearrangement uses TRBV5-1 and TRBJ2-3, with 12 bases identical to TRBD2. Germline values: CDR1 SGHRS, CDR2 YFSETQ. This CDR3 spans 14 amino acids. The CDR3 loop is CASRLAGVRDTQYF. The DNA of the CDR3 is TGTGCCAGTCGACTAGCGGGGGTTAGAGATACGCAGTATTTT.

In its sample, this clonotype was seen a few times. The V call is TRBV12-3 or TRBV12-4, the J call TRBJ2-7, with 9 bases fitting TRBD2. The CDR3 covers 13 residues. V lost 6 bases, J lost 3 bases, and 3 bases stayed unmatched. The DNA for the CDR3 is TGTGCCAGCAGAGTGCGGGAGGGCTACGAGCAGTACTTC. The encoded protein is CASRVREGYEQYF.